The entry below gives a single T cell receptor (beta chain) sequence along with its context. This sample was included in a study of blood T cell repertoires in COVID-19. Germline CDR1 and CDR2: LNHDA and SQIVND (reference sequence). V was shortened by 10 bases and J by 3 bases, with 13 bases between the two germline ends. This CDR3 has 13 amino acids. TCRdb's copy holds only in-frame clones and misses some; the assay was immunoSEQ multiplex PCR. The data contain about 370,000 clones, approximately 92% of them singletons. The receptor was derived from a man aged 18-30 years who had recovered from COVID-19. The sample taken for sequencing was PBMCs or T cells enriched from blood (not recorded which). The V and J genes are TRBV19 and TRBJ1-3; no clear D gene. The CDR3 DNA is TGTGCCACTAGGACTTTCGGTGGAAACACCATATATTTT. This gives the protein CATRTFGGNTIYF.